The 11 T cell receptor beta chains below all came from one sample that was sequenced in a study of response to subunit inactivated influenza vaccine. Via MiXCR, TCRdb re-called the RT-PCR reads, giving one row per CDR3 protein. The sample records roughly 190,000 distinct CDR3 sequences, approximately 14% being singletons. The starting material was CD8+ T cells sorted from PBMCs, obtained roughly 5 days after vaccination. The source of these receptors is a man in his fifties who received an inactivated influenza vaccine.

The gene calls are TRBV11-1 and TRBJ1-1, with a tentative D call TRBD1 (6 bases). Germline V gene data show CDR1 as SGHAT and CDR2 as FQDESV (reference sequence). Between the trimmed V and J ends, which lost 1 base and 4 bases, there was a span of 16 bases. The CDR3 consists of 16 residues. The CDR3 sequence is CASSLDVGRGSTEAFF. The CDR3 DNA reads as TGTGCCAGCAGCTTAGACGTGGGCAGGGGATCCACTGAAGCTTTCTTT. Full variable domain (remainder filled in from reference TRBV11-1 and TRBJ1-1): EAEVAQSPRYKITEKSQAVAFWCDPISGHATLYWYRQILGQGPELLVQFQDESVVDDSQLPKDRFSAERLKGVDSTLKIQPAELGDSAMYLCASSLDVGRGSTEAFFGQGTRLTVV.

The table lists this clonotype with a few counts. V and J are TRBV10-3 and TRBJ2-7, with 8 positions matching TRBD1. J gave up 9 bases and V 10 bases, and 8 bases lay outside the gene matches. Germline loops: CDR1 ENHRY, CDR2 SYGVKD. The CDR3 sequence is 11 residues long. The CDR3 DNA is TGTGCCACCTTCGGACAGGGCGCGCAGTACTTC. This codes for CATFGQGAQYF.

The table lists this clonotype with a few counts. The chain uses TRBV20-1 and TRBJ2-1, with D possibly matching TRBD1 (5 bases). The CDR3 runs to 12 residues. Looked up from germline, CDR1 is DFQATT and CDR2 is SNEGSKA (reference sequence). Trimming shortened V by 6 bases and J by 5 bases, and 11 bases separated the two germline ends. In nucleotides, the CDR3 is TGCAGTGCCCCCCCACAGGACAATGAGCAGTTCTTC. This sequence encodes CSAPPQDNEQFF.

This clonotype appeared a few times. This chain links TRBV4-1 with TRBJ2-3; D possibly corresponds to TRBD2 (6 bases). Germline-derived CDR1 and CDR2 are MGHRA and YSYEKL. This CDR3 contains 11 residues. The CDR3 coding sequence is TGCGGGGGGGTATACACAGATACGCAGTATTTT. It yields the protein CGGVYTDTQYF.

The J gene is TRBJ2-3, the V gene TRBV27; D is unclear. The germline V and J ends were trimmed by 2 bases and 0 bases, with 6 bases remaining between them. The CDR3 runs to 14 residues. Germline-derived CDR1 and CDR2 are MNHEY and SMNVEV (reference sequence). The CDR3 spells CASSLELSTDTQYF. As DNA, the CDR3 is TGTGCCAGCAGTTTAGAGCTGAGCACAGATACGCAGTATTTT.

The chain links TRBV4-1 to TRBJ1-5; the D is unclear. V was pared by 8 bases and J by 4 bases, with 6 bases between. CDR3 length: 11 residues. CDR1 is MGHRA, CDR2 YSYEKL, per germline. Here the CDR3 DNA reads TGCGCCAGCGGACCAAATCAGCCCCAGCATTTT. Translation: CASGPNQPQHF.

There are a few counts of this clonotype. The rearrangement links TRBV4-2 to TRBJ2-1; 8 positions match TRBD2. The CDR3 is 16 amino acids. The J segment lost 0 bases and the V segment lost 1 base, leaving 2 bases of the junction unmatched. Germline CDR1 is LGHNA and CDR2 is YNFKEQ. The CDR3 loop reads CASSQAGGSSYNEQFF. CDR3 nucleotides: TGTGCCAGCAGCCAAGCGGGGGGGAGCTCCTACAATGAGCAGTTCTTC.

A few counts support this clonotype. This chain uses TRBV5-5 with TRBJ2-1; 7 bases are a match to TRBD2. Germline V gene data show CDR1 as SGHKS and CDR2 as YYEKEE (reference sequence). V was clipped by 0 bases and J by 10 bases; unmatched bases: 10. The CDR3 covers 15 residues. The CDR3 sequence: CASSLEGLWGGEQFF. In DNA form, the CDR3 reads TGTGCCAGCAGCTTGGAAGGACTATGGGGAGGGGAGCAGTTCTTC.

The chain has TRBV6-1 and TRBJ2-2; no definite D call. The CDR3 totals 13 residues. Trimming stripped 6 bases from V and 1 base from J, with 6 bases between. Germline values: CDR1 MNHNS, CDR2 SASEGT. CDR3 protein: CASRLRNTGELFF. For the CDR3, the DNA is TGTGCCAGCAGGCTACGGAACACCGGGGAGCTGTTTTTT.

This clonotype has just a few counts. This sequence joins TRBV12-5 and TRBJ2-3, with 7 bases aligning to TRBD1. Per the germline V gene, CDR1 is LGHNT and CDR2 is FRNRAP. With V trimmed by 3 bases and J by 1 base, 1 base remained unmatched. There are 14 residues in the CDR3. CDR3 sequence: CASGFGTGTDTQYF. The CDR3 DNA reads as TGTGCTAGTGGTTTTGGGACAGGCACAGATACGCAGTATTTT.

The rearrangement uses TRBV7-9 and TRBJ1-1; D might be TRBD1 (6 bases). V was cut by 4 bases and J by 1 base, with 16 bases left in between. This CDR3 has 16 residues. Looked up from germline, CDR1 is SEHNR and CDR2 is FQNEAQ (reference sequence). The CDR3 protein is CASSSLGGERNTEAFF. The DNA for the CDR3 is TGTGCCAGCAGCTCATTAGGGGGGGAGAGGAACACTGAAGCTTTCTTT.